These 20 T cell receptor beta chains share one sample of origin, sequenced in a study of T cell repertoires in cytomegalovirus infection. TCRdb used MiXCR to reprocess the reads, holding one entry per CDR3 protein. The table has under 800,000 distinct CDR3 sequences, more than 20% seen once. Sequencing input: CD8+ T cells from PBMCs. The receptor set was obtained from a human donor in good health (CMV status not recorded). Some clones in this sample may be carry-over from other donors' samples.

This clonotype showed up many times. J is TRBJ2-7 and V is TRBV7-2; 7 nucleotides line up with TRBD2. The ends lost 3 bases at V and 0 bases at J; junction bases unmatched: 8. Germline V gene lookup returns CDR1 SGHTA and CDR2 FQGNSA. The CDR3 extends over 16 amino acids. The DNA of the CDR3 is TGTGCCAGCAGCTTGGACCAAGCGGGGACCTCCTACGAGCAGTACTTC. Its translation is CASSLDQAGTSYEQYF.

This clonotype occurred a few times. V is TRBV20-1 and J is TRBJ2-1; possible D gene TRBD2, 6 bases. The CDR3 extends over 14 amino acids. Germline CDR1 is DFQATT and CDR2 is SNEGSKA (reference sequence). V was pared by 6 bases and J by 3 bases, with 15 bases between. The CDR3 sequence: CSAKPPSDYNEQFF. For the CDR3, the DNA is TGCAGTGCCAAGCCCCCTAGCGACTACAATGAGCAGTTCTTC.

As for this clonotype: One end of the junction varies from germline; a read error may be responsible. V usage is TRBV12-3 or TRBV12-4 and J usage is TRBJ1-4, with 8 bases identical to TRBD1. This CDR3 region has 14 residues. CDR3 DNA: TGTGCCAGCAGTCAGACAGGGGCGAATGAAAAACCGTTTTTT. It codes for CASSQTGANEKPFF.

This clonotype was counted a few times. This chain joins TRBV11-3 and TRBJ2-1; TRBD1 might be the D (5 bases). V was trimmed by 3 bases and J by 9 bases, leaving 9 bases between them. The germline V gene has CDR1 SGHNT and CDR2 YENEEA. CDR3 size: 12 residues. Here the CDR3 reads CASSLPGREQFF. As DNA, the CDR3 is TGTGCCAGCAGCTTGCCAGGGCGTGAGCAGTTCTTC.

The CDR3 DNA follows: TGTGCCAGCAGGGGTCGGGGTCGCGGCACAGATACGCAGTATTTT. Encoded protein: CASRGRGRGTDTQYF. The chain employs TRBV27 and TRBJ2-3; tentatively, D is TRBD2 (5 bases). Trimming took 6 bases from V and 1 from J, leaving 14 bases between them. The CDR3 covers 15 residues. Germline loops: CDR1 MNHEY, CDR2 SMNVEV (reference sequence).

V gene TRBV15 combines with J gene TRBJ2-7, with D unclear. With 4 bases removed from V and 9 bases from J, the gap between germline ends came to 10 bases. In germline, CDR1 is LNHNV, CDR2 YYDKDF (reference sequence). The CDR3 covers 11 residues. The CDR3 loop is CATSNLDVQYV. Written as DNA, the CDR3 is TGTGCCACCAGCAACCTAGACGTGCAGTACGTC.

This clonotype was counted a few times. The junction differs from germline at one of its ends, possibly a read error. The CDR3 DNA reads TGTGCCAGCAGCCAAGGGGGCGCGTGGAATGAGCAGTTCTTT. Protein sequence: CASSQGGAWNEQFF. The chain employs TRBV3-1 and TRBJ2-1; a possible D gene is TRBD1 (5 bases). The CDR3 loop spans 14 amino acids. The germline CDR1 and CDR2 sequences are LGHDT and YNNKEL (reference sequence).

The chain has TRBV12-3 or TRBV12-4 and TRBJ2-1; 10 bases match TRBD1. CDR3 size: 15 residues. J gave up 8 bases and V 6 bases, and 10 bases lay outside the gene matches. In DNA form, the CDR3 reads TGTGCCAGCAGGGACCCCGGGACAGGGGTTGATGAGCAGTTCTTC. Residues: CASRDPGTGVDEQFF.

This clonotype was observed many times. The chain couples TRBV6-2 or TRBV6-3 to TRBJ1-1, with D perhaps matching TRBD1 (6 bases). The germline CDR1 and CDR2 sequences are MNHEY and SVGEGT. The CDR3 sequence is 15 residues long. Deletions cut 6 bases from V and 2 bases from J, with 16 bases between. CDR3 loop: CASRDPGQVNTEAFF. Here the CDR3 DNA reads TGTGCCAGCAGAGATCCGGGACAAGTTAACACTGAAGCTTTCTTT.

The table lists this clonotype with a few counts. The CDR3: CASSLSSGINNEQFF. The CDR3 nucleotides read TGCGCCAGCAGCTTGTCAAGCGGGATAAACAATGAGCAGTTCTTC. V gene TRBV5-1 combines with J gene TRBJ2-1; TRBD2 agrees at 7 bases. The CDR3 runs 15 residues. The V gene's germline CDR1 is SGHRS and CDR2 YFSETQ. The ends lost 1 base at V and 5 bases at J; junction bases unmatched: 6. The whole variable domain, filled in from reference TRBV5-1 and TRBJ2-1, reads KAGVTQTPRYLIKTRGQQVTLSCSPISGHRSVSWYQQTPGQGLQFLFEYFSETQRNKGNFPGRFSGRQFSNSRSEMNVSTLELGDSALYLCASSLSSGINNEQFFGPGTRLTVL.

This clonotype was seen a handful of times. The chain carries TRBV10-3 and TRBJ2-2; D is tentatively TRBD1 or TRBD2 (7 bases each). The V end lost 0 bases, the J end lost 2 bases, and 16 bases lay between the germline ends. CDR1 ENHRY and CDR2 SYGVKD come from the germline V gene. This CDR3 comprises 18 residues. In DNA, the CDR3 is TGTGCCATCAGTGAGTCCATGGGAGGGACAGTTAACACCGGGGAGCTGTTTTTT. Translated: CAISESMGGTVNTGELFF.

In its sample, this clonotype was seen many times. The V call is TRBV7-6, the J call TRBJ2-1, with D tentatively TRBD1 or TRBD2 (5 bases each). Trimming took off 4 bases at V and 5 bases at J, with 15 bases between the two ends. Looked up from germline, CDR1 is SGHVS and CDR2 is FNYEAQ. The CDR3 is 15 residues long. CDR3 in amino acids: CASSSPGTVNNEQFF. The DNA of the CDR3 is TGTGCCAGCAGCTCACCCGGGACGGTTAACAATGAGCAGTTCTTC.

As for this clonotype: Being one base from a much bigger clone, this may be a read error. The J gene is TRBJ2-3, the V gene TRBV7-8; perhaps TRBD1 as D (5 bases). CDR3 length equals 15 residues. The V and J ends lost 5 bases and 2 bases respectively, with 14 bases between them. In germline, CDR1 is SGHVS, CDR2 FQNEAQ. For the CDR3, the DNA is TGTGCCAGCAGCGCCTTGACAGCCGACACAGATACGCAGTATTTT. Its translation: CASSALTADTDTQYF.

This clonotype came up many times. The V call is TRBV5-1, the J call TRBJ2-7; 8 nucleotides line up with TRBD1. This CDR3 comprises 17 residues. Germline V CDR1 and CDR2: SGHRS, YFSETQ. V shed 2 bases and J 1 base; nucleotides not matched to a gene: 11. Written as DNA, the CDR3 is TGCGCCAGCAGCTTAACGGACCAGGGGGCGCTTTCCTACGAGCAGTACTTC. Protein product: CASSLTDQGALSYEQYF.

This clonotype has only a few counts. The chain carries TRBV4-3 and TRBJ2-1, with 8 bases lining up with TRBD1. After removal of 0 bases from V and 8 bases from J, the junction contained 9 bases not matched to a gene. The germline V gene encodes CDR1 LGHNA and CDR2 YSLEER. This CDR3 is built from 16 residues. Written as DNA, the CDR3 is TGCGCCAGCAGCCAAGATCAGACAGGGGCTGGCGATGAGCAGTTCTTC. This encodes CASSQDQTGAGDEQFF.

The V gene is TRBV20-1, the J gene TRBJ2-5; 10 bases align to TRBD2. The J segment lost 3 bases and the V segment lost 7 bases, leaving 11 bases of the junction unmatched. CDR3 length equals 15 residues. Germline V gene sequence: CDR1 DFQATT, CDR2 SNEGSKA (reference sequence). CDR3 in DNA: TGCAGTGTTTCTGGCGGACTAGCGGAAAAAGAGACCCAGTACTTC. The encoded protein is CSVSGGLAEKETQYF.

This sequence joins TRBV5-4 and TRBJ1-1, with a weak D call TRBD1 (5 bases). The CDR3 extends over 22 amino acids. CDR1 is SGHNT, CDR2 YYREEE, per germline (reference sequence). Trimming removed 0 bases at V and 0 bases at J, with 30 bases between. Written as DNA, the CDR3 is TGTGCCAGCAGCTTGGAAGGGTGGAGGCAGGGCGGTCGAACCCTCATGAACACTGAAGCTTTCTTT. It yields the protein CASSLEGWRQGGRTLMNTEAFF.

This clonotype has more than one count but fewer than ten. This chain joins TRBV7-6 and TRBJ1-3; D is possibly TRBD1 (5 bases). Germline V gives CDR1 SGHVS, CDR2 FNYEAQ. CDR3 length: 17 residues. V was trimmed by 5 bases and J by 0 bases, leaving 17 bases between them. This CDR3 reads CASSQRTPMSSGNTIYF. The DNA for the CDR3 is TGTGCCAGCAGCCAGCGGACACCCATGAGCTCTGGAAACACCATATATTTT.

This clonotype has only a few counts. This rearrangement joins TRBV7-2 to TRBJ2-1; unclear D gene. Trimming removed 7 bases at V and 0 bases at J, with 22 bases between. The CDR3 length is 18 residues. Per the germline V gene, CDR1 is SGHTA and CDR2 is FQGNSA. CDR3 protein: CASTQSHTALGSYNEQFF. DNA of the CDR3: TGTGCCAGCACCCAATCCCATACGGCGTTAGGCTCCTACAATGAGCAGTTCTTC.

Concerning this clonotype: Sequence at one end of the junction differs from germline and may be a read error. This sequence joins TRBV2 and TRBJ2-5, with D maybe TRBD1 (7 bases). The CDR3 sequence is 18 residues long. Germline lookup yields CDR1 SNHLY and CDR2 FYNNEI. CDR3 protein: CANSDPTGDSSGQETQYF. CDR3 nucleotide sequence: TGTGCCAACAGTGACCCGACGGGGGACAGCAGCGGTCAAGAGACCCAGTACTTC. Full variable domain (remainder filled in from reference TRBV2 and TRBJ2-5): EPEVTQTPSHQVTQMGQEVILRCVPISNHLYFYWYRQILGQKVEFLVSFYNNEISEKSEIFDDQFSVERPDGSNFTLKIRSTKLEDSAMYFCANSDPTGDSSGQETQYFGPGTRLLVL.